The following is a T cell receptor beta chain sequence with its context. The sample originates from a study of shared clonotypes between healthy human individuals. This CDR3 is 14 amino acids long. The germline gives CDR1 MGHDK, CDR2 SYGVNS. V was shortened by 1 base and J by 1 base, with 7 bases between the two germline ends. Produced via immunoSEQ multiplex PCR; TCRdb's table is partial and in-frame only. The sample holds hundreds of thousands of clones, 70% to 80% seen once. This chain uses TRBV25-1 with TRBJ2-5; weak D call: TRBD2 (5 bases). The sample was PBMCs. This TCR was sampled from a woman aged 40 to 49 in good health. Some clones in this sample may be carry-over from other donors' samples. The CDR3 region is CASSESDFQETQYF. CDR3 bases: TGTGCCAGCAGTGAATCGGACTTCCAAGAGACCCAGTACTTC.